This T cell receptor beta chain was sequenced in a study of shared clonotypes between healthy human individuals. Original processing notes: Quality scores were absent from the junction-only immunoSEQ sequences, so filtering differed. The repertoire was sequenced with immunoSEQ multiplex PCR; TCRdb's copy has only in-frame clones and lacks some. V, J and clone size are those of that table, while D and trimming were read from the DNA. The table shows approximately 530,000 clones, with 90% to 97% occurring only once. The source material was naive CD4+ T cells sorted from blood. The subset: CD45RA+ positively selected. The TCR originated in a woman aged 25 to 39 in good health.

The CDR3 sequence: CASSLQDGEQFF. The CDR3 bases are TGTGCCAGCAGTCTACAGGACGGTGAGCAGTTCTTC. The genes are TRBV2 and TRBJ2-1; TRBD1 might be the D (5 bases). CDR1 and CDR2 from the germline V gene are SNHLY and FYNNEI. V lost 5 bases and J 9 bases, leaving 11 bases between the germline ends. CDR3 length: 12 residues.